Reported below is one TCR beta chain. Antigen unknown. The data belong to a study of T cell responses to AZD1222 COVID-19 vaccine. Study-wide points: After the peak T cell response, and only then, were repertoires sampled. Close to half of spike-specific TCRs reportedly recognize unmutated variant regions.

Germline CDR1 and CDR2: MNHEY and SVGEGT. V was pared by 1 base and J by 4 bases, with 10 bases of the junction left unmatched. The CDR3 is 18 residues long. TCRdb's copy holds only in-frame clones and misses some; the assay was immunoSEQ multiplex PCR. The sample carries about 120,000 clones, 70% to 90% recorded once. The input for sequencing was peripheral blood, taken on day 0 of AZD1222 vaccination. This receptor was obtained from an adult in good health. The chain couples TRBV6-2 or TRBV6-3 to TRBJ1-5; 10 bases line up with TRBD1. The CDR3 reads CASSYFRQGARINQPQHF. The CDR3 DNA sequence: TGTGCCAGCAGTTACTTCCGACAGGGGGCGCGTATTAATCAGCCCCAGCATTTT.